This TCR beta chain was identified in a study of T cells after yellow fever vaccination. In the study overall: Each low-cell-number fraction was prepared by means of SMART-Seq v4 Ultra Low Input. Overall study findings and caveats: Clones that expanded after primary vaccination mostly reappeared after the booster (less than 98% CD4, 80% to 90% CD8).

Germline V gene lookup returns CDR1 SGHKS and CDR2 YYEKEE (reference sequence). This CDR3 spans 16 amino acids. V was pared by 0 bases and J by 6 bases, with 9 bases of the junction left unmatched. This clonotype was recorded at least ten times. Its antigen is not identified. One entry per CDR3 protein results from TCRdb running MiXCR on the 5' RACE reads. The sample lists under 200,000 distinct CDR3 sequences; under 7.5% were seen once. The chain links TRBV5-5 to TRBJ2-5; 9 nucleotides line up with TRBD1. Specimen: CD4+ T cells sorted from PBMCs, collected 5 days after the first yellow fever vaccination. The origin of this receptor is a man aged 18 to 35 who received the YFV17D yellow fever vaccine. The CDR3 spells CASSLGPRTGDQTQYF. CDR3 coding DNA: TGTGCCAGCAGCTTGGGTCCCCGGACAGGGGATCAGACCCAGTACTTC.